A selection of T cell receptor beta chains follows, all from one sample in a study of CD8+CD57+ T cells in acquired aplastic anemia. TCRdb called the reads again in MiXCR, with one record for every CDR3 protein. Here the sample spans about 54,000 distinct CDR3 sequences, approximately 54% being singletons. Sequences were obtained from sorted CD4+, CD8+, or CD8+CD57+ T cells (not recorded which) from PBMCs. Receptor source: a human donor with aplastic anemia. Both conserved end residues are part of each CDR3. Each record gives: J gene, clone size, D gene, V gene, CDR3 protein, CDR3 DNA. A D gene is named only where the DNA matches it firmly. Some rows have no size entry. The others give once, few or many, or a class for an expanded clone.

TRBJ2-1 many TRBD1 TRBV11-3 CASSLDFQGARDEQFF TGTGCCAGCAGCTTAGATTTCCAGGGGGCGAGGGATGAGCAGTTCTTC
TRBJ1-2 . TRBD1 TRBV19 CASSNSRTGLVYGYTF TGTGCCAGTAGTAACTCCCGGACAGGTTTGGTCTATGGCTACACCTTC
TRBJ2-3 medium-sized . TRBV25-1 CASSPGGGSDTQYF TGTGCCAGCAGCCCGGGGGGCGGGTCAGATACGCAGTATTTT
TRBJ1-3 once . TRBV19 CASSMAGPAGNTIYF TGTGCCAGTAGTATGGCGGGTCCTGCTGGAAACACCATATATTTT
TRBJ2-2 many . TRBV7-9 CASSLIGLFTGELFF TGTGCCAGCAGCTTAATTGGACTTTTCACCGGGGAGCTGTTTTTT
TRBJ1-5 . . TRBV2 CAGSAGRGSNQPQHF TGTGCCGGCAGTGCTGGACGGGGGAGCAATCAGCCCCAGCATTTT
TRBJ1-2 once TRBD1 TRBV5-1 CASSPQGDYGYTF TGCGCCAGCAGCCCGCAGGGGGACTATGGCTACACCTTC
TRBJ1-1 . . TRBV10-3 CAIRVMGTTNTEAFF TGTGCCATCAGGGTCATGGGGACGACGAACACTGAAGCTTTCTTT
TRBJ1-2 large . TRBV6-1 CASIEQTYGYTF TGTGCCAGCATCGAACAGACCTATGGCTACACCTTC
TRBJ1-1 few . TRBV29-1 CSVVSVTEAFF TGCAGCGTTGTAAGTGTAACTGAAGCTTTCTTT
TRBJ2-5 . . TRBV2 CASSVPPWETQYF TGTGCCAGCAGTGTCCCCCCCTGGGAGACCCAGTACTTC
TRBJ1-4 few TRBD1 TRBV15 CATSRVGTANEKLFF TGTGCCACCAGCAGAGTGGGGACAGCTAATGAAAAACTGTTTTTT
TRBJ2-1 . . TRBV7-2 CASSQSGEQFF TGTGCCAGCAGCCAGAGCGGTGAGCAGTTCTTC
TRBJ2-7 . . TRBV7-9 CASSSGTGEQYF TGTGCCAGCAGCTCGGGGACCGGCGAGCAGTACTTC
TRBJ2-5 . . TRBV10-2 CASTEWSTQDRETQYF TGCGCCAGTACCGAGTGGTCTACCCAAGATAGAGAGACCCAGTACTTC
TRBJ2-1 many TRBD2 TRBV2 CASRDYSGGAHEQFF TGTGCCAGCAGAGACTATAGCGGGGGGGCCCATGAGCAGTTCTTC
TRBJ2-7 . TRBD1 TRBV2 CASSYDVQGAYEQYF TGTGCCAGCAGCTACGATGTTCAGGGGGCCTACGAGCAGTACTTC
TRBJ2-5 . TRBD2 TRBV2 CASSSSGGFQETQYF TGTGCCAGCAGTTCGAGCGGGGGATTCCAAGAGACCCAGTACTTC
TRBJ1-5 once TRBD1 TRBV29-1 CSVLTGGSGNQPQHF TGCAGCGTTCTGACAGGGGGGTCTGGCAATCAGCCCCAGCATTTT
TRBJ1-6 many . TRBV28 CASSRPGGIYNSPLHF TGTGCCAGCAGCCGCCCGGGGGGGATCTATAATTCACCCCTCCACTTT
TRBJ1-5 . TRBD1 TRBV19 CASSISGTGNQPQHF TGTGCCAGTAGTATCTCTGGGACAGGGAATCAGCCCCAGCATTTT
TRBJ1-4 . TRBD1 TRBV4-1 CASSQETGRSEKLFF TGCGCCAGCAGCCAAGAGACAGGGAGAAGTGAAAAACTGTTTTTT
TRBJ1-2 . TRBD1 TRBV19 CASSTRQGPYGYTF TGTGCCAGTAGTACCCGACAGGGGCCCTATGGCTACACCTTC
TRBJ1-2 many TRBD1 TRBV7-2 CASSLGTGYGYTF TGTGCCAGCAGCTTAGGGACAGGGTATGGCTACACCTTC
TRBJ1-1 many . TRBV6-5 CASSPHQNTEAFF TGTGCCAGCAGTCCCCACCAGAACACTGAAGCTTTCTTT
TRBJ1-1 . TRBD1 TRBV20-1 CSASYEGQYTEAFF TGCAGTGCTAGTTACGAGGGACAGTACACTGAAGCTTTCTTT
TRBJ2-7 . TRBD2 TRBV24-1 CATSGTSGYEQYF TGTGCCACCAGCGGCACTAGCGGCTACGAGCAGTACTTC
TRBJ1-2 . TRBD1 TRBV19 CASSITGDYGYAF TGCGCCAGTAGTATCACAGGGGACTATGGCTACGCCTTC
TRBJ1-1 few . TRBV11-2 CASSNPLRGRGTEAFF TGTGCCAGCAGCAACCCACTCCGGGGTCGCGGCACTGAAGCTTTCTTT
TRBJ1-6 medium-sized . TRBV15 CATSRGGNSPLHF TGTGCCACCAGCAGAGGGGGAAATTCACCCCTCCACTTT
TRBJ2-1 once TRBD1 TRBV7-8 CASRYGTGGPGNEQFF TGTGCCAGCAGATACGGGACAGGGGGCCCGGGGAATGAGCAGTTCTTC
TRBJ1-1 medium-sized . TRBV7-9 CASSPQGSTEAFF TGTGCCAGCAGCCCACAGGGTAGTACTGAAGCTTTCTTT
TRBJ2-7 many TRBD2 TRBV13 CASSPTSGAPYEQYF TGTGCCAGCAGCCCGACAAGCGGGGCCCCCTACGAGCAGTACTTC
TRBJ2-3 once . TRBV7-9 CASSPTQGGDTQYF TGTGCCAGCAGCCCAACTCAAGGAGGAGATACGCAGTATTTT
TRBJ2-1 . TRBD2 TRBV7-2 CVSRNSGANEQFF TGTGTCAGCAGGAATAGCGGGGCCAATGAGCAGTTCTTC
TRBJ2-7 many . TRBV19 CASRSHDLSYEQYF TGTGCCAGTAGGTCCCACGACCTCTCCTACGAGCAGTACTTC
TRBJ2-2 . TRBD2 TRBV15 CATSPSLAGAANTGELFF TGTGCCACCAGTCCGTCGCTAGCGGGGGCCGCGAACACCGGGGAGCTGTTTTTT
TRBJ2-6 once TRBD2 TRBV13 CASSTSPGGVGANVLTF TGTGCCAGCAGCACCTCACCCGGGGGGGTGGGGGCCAACGTCCTGACTTTC
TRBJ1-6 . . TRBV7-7 CASSLVGGNYNSPLHF TGTGCCAGCAGCTTAGTCGGCGGGAACTATAATTCACCCCTCCACTTT
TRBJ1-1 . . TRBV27 CASSRGGGAGNTEAFF TGTGCCAGCAGTCGGGGGGGTGGGGCCGGAAACACTGAAGCTTTCTTT
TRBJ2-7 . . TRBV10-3 CAISARDTTYEQYF TGTGCCATCAGTGCCCGGGACACTACCTACGAGCAGTACTTC
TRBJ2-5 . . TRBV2 CASRALSGNQETQYF TGTGCCAGCAGGGCCCTTAGCGGAAATCAAGAGACCCAGTACTTC
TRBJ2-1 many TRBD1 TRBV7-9 CASSLGEGASYNEQFF TGTGCCAGCAGCTTAGGAGAGGGGGCCTCCTACAATGAGCAGTTCTTC
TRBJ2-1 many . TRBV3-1 CASSQLRGHEQFF TGTGCCAGCAGCCAGTTGAGGGGCCATGAGCAGTTCTTC